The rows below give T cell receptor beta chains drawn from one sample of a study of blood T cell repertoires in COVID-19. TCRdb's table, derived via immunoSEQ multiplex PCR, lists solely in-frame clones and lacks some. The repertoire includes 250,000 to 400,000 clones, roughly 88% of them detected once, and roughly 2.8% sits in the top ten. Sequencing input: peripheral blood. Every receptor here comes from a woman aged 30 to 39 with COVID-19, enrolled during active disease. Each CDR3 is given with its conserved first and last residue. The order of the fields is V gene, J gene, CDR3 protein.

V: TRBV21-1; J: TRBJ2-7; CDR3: CASSLAGAYEQYF
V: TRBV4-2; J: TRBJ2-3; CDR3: CASSQVTGQGADTQYF
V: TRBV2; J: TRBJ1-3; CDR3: CASRSSTANSGNTIYF
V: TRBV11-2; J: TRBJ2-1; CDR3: CASSLVTSPYNEQFF
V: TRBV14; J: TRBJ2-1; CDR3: CASSHGGRGFYNEQFF
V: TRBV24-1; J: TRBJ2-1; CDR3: CATSDRGQGPNNEQFF
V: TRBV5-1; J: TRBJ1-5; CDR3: CASSTGTGDSNQPQHF
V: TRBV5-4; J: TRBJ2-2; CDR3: CASSIYRGRVATGELFF
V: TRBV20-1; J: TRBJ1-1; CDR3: CSASFQGGEAFF
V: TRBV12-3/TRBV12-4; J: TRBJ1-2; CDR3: CASSSRTGEGYTF
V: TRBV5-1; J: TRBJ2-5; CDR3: CASSPNGAGGSGAQYF
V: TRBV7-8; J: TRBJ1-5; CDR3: CASSETGRGQPQHF
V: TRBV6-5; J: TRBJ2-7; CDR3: CASTPLGASYEQYF
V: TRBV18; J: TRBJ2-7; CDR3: CASSPRQDPSYEQYF
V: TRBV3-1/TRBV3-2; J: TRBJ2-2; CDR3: CASSPWSGNTGELFF
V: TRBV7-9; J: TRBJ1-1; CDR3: CASSLDEALTEAFF
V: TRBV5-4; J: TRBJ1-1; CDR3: CASSLETGMNTEAFF
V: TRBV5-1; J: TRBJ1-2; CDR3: CASSLGDTRNYGYTF
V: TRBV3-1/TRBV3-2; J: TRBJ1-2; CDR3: CASSQEDRGANYGYTF
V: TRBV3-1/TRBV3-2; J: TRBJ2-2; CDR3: CASSQESSGDTSGELFF
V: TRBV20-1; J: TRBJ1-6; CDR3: CSASKGDFGSPLHF
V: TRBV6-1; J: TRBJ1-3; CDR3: CASSEAGSSGNTIYF
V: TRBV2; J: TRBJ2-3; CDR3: CASSELAGVPDTQYF
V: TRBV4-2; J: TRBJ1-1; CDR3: CASTRGDTEAFF
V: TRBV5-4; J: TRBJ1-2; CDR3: CASSSGGRDGYTF
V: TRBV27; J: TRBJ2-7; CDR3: CASSHPTGISYEQYF
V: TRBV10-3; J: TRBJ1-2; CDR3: CAISLNSGTGDYGYTF
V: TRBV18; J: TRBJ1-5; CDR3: CASSAGSSNQPQHF
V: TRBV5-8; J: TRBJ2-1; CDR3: CASSFEAFLGALNEQFF
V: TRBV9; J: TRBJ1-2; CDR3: CASSVVGGSNYGYTF
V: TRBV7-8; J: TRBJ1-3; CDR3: CASSLALQGIGNTIYF
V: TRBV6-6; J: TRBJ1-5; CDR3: CASSYEEGNQPQHF
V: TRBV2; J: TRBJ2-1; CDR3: CASSPPNRDNEQFF
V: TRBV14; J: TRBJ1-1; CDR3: CASSLTTGWNTEAFF
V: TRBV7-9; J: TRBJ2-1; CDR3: CASSLGGLAGGSNEQFF
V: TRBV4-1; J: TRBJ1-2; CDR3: CASSQPQASAGYTF
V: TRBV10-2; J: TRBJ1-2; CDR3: CASSDPGTGDYGYTF
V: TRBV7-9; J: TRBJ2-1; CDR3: CASSLVAGVLNEQFF
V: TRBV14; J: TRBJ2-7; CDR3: CASSQARLLTDYEQYF
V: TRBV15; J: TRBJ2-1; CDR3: CATSGRKTNEQFF
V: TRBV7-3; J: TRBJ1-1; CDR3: CASSPDSNTEAFF
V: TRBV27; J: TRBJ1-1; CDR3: CASSSRGWNTEAFF
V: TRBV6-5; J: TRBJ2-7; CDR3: CASSYLRLAASYEQYF
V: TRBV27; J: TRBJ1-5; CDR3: CASSLADPRNQPQHF